These 11 T cell receptor beta chains were all obtained from the same sample, sequenced in a study of blood T cell repertoires in COVID-19. TCRdb's table, derived via immunoSEQ multiplex PCR, lists solely in-frame clones and lacks some. The data hold roughly 120,000 clones, with around 89% observed a single time. Material for sequencing was peripheral blood. The receptors stem from a woman aged 45-65 years with acute or convalescent COVID-19.

The genes are TRBV6-2 or TRBV6-3 and TRBJ2-2; 9 nucleotides align to TRBD2. Germline values: CDR1 MNHEY, CDR2 SVGEGT. Trimming took 3 bases from V and 4 from J; bases not matched to a gene: 9. The CDR3 spans 17 residues. CDR3 residues: CASSYEAGGPRTGELFF. CDR3 DNA sequence: TGTGCCAGCAGTTATGAGGCGGGAGGGCCTCGCACCGGGGAGCTGTTTTTT.

The chain recombines TRBV6-6 with TRBJ1-3; 8 bases align to TRBD1. The V and J ends lost 8 bases and 6 bases, in that order; junction bases with no gene match: 9. Looked up from germline, CDR1 is MNHNY and CDR2 is SVGAGI (reference sequence). The CDR3 sequence is 14 residues long. The CDR3 protein is CASGDRNQENTIYF. DNA of the CDR3: TGTGCCAGCGGGGACAGGAATCAAGAAAACACCATATATTTT.

This clone occurred once. The chain recombines TRBV3-1 (or the pseudogene TRBV3-2) with TRBJ1-1; D uncertain. Trimming shortened V by 3 bases and J by 11 bases, and 13 bases separated the two germline ends. The germline V gene has CDR1 LGHDT and CDR2 YNNKEL (reference sequence). This CDR3 has 12 amino acids. The CDR3 is CASSQTESEAFF. The CDR3 region has the DNA TGTGCCAGCAGCCAGACCGAGTCGGAGGCTTTCTTT.

This sequence joins TRBV19 and TRBJ1-1, with D possibly TRBD1 on 5 matching bases. Germline lookup yields CDR1 LNHDA and CDR2 SQIVND (reference sequence). This CDR3 spans 13 amino acids. The V end was cut by 5 bases, the J end by 1 base, with 8 bases between. In DNA form, the CDR3 reads TGTGCCAGTAGTGACAGCCAGAACACTGAAGCTTTCTTT. Encoded protein: CASSDSQNTEAFF.

The gene calls are TRBV7-6 and TRBJ2-5; 7 bases fit TRBD2. Germline assignment: CDR1 SGHVS and CDR2 FNYEAQ. The ends lost 7 bases at V and 1 base at J; junction bases unmatched: 9. This CDR3 contains 15 residues. The CDR3 DNA reads TGTGCCAGCACACCCCGGACGGGGGGCCAAGAGACCCAGTACTTC. Translating gives CASTPRTGGQETQYF.

V and J are TRBV12-5 and TRBJ2-4; the D is unclear. Looked up from germline, CDR1 is LGHNT and CDR2 is FRNRAP. This CDR3 comprises 14 residues. V shed 9 bases and J shed 0 bases, with 12 bases lying between them. CDR3 amino acids: CARPGRLAKNIQYF. In DNA form, the CDR3 reads TGTGCTAGACCCGGTCGACTAGCCAAAAACATTCAGTACTTC. The full variable domain, rest sourced from reference TRBV12-5 and TRBJ2-4, is DARVTQTPRHKVTEMGQEVTMRCQPILGHNTVFWYRQTMMQGLELLAYFRNRAPLDDSGMPKDRFSAEMPDATLATLKIQPSEPRDSAVYFCARPGRLAKNIQYFGAGTRLSVL.

The J gene is TRBJ1-5, the V gene TRBV21-1. TRBV21-1 is labeled a pseudogene. This CDR3 is built from 13 residues. The CDR3 sequence: CASRTPRGQPQHF. The DNA for the CDR3 is TGTGCCAGCAGGACCCCCCGCGGGCAGCCCCAGCATTTT.

The chain has TRBV4-1 and TRBJ1-1; 7 bases are a match to TRBD1. With V trimmed by 4 bases and J by 3 bases, 5 bases remained unmatched. Germline assignment: CDR1 MGHRA and CDR2 YSYEKL. The length of the CDR3 is 14 residues. The CDR3 DNA is TGCGCCAGCAGCCGGGGGGACAGAGACACTGAAGCTTTCTTT. Translation: CASSRGDRDTEAFF.

The chain employs TRBV9 and TRBJ2-7; TRBD2 agrees at 9 bases. Looked up from germline, CDR1 is SGDLS and CDR2 is YYNGEE. J was trimmed by 0 bases and V by 0 bases; bases with no gene match: 4. The CDR3 is 16 amino acids. For the CDR3, the DNA is TGTGCCAGCAGCGTAGGCTCTAGCGGGACCTCCTACGAGCAGTACTTC. Residues: CASSVGSSGTSYEQYF. Looking up the rest from reference TRBV9 and TRBJ2-7 gives the full variable domain: DSGVTQTPKHLITATGQRVTLRCSPRSGDLSVYWYQQSLDQGLQFLIQYYNGEERAKGNILERFSAQQFPDLHSELNLSSLELGDSALYFCASSVGSSGTSYEQYFGPGTRLTVT.

This sequence joins TRBV18 and TRBJ2-7; D perhaps matches TRBD2 (7 bases). V was trimmed by 3 bases and J by 5 bases, leaving 29 bases between them. The length of the CDR3 is 19 residues. Germline V gives CDR1 KGHSH, CDR2 LQKENI. The CDR3 sequence: CASSPKGGDRDRGFDEQYF. In DNA form, the CDR3 reads TGTGCCAGCTCACCGAAGGGGGGGGACCGGGACCGTGGCTTTGACGAGCAGTACTTC.

This chain uses TRBV30 with TRBJ2-2; 9 bases fit TRBD2. Per the germline V gene, CDR1 is GTSNPN and CDR2 is SVGIG (reference sequence). This CDR3 is 16 amino acids long. Germline trimming cut 3 bases from V and 0 bases from J; bases unmatched to any gene: 5. The DNA of the CDR3 is TGTGCCTGGAGGAGGGCTAGCGGGGCGAACACCGGGGAGCTGTTTTTT. As protein: CAWRRASGANTGELFF.